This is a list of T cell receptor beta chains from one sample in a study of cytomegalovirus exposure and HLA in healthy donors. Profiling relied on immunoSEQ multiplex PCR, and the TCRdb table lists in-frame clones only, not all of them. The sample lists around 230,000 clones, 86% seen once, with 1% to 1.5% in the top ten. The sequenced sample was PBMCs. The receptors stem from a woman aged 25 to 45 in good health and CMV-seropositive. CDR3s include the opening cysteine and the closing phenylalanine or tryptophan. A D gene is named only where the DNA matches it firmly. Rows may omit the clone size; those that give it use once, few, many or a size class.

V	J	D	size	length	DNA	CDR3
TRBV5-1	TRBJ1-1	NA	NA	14	TGCGCCAGCAGCTTGAGACAGGAGAACACTGAAGCTTTCTTT	CASSLRQENTEAFF
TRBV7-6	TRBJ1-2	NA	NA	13	TGTGCCAGCAGCCTACAGGAGACCTATGGCTACACCTTC	CASSLQETYGYTF
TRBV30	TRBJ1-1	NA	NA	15	TGTGCCTGGAGTGTATCTCAAGGAGGGAACACTGAAGCTTTCTTT	CAWSVSQGGNTEAFF
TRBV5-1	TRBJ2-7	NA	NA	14	TGCGCCAGCAGCTTGGGACAGGGGAGGGACGAGCAGTACTTC	CASSLGQGRDEQYF
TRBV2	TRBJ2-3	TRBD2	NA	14	TGTGCCAGCAGTGACGGCGGGAGGGCGGATACGCAGTATTTT	CASSDGGRADTQYF
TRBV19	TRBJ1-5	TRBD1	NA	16	TGTGCCAGTAGCTACACAGGGGGCCAACACAATCAGCCCCAGCATTTT	CASSYTGGQHNQPQHF
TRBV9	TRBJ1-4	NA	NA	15	TGTGCCAGCAGCGTAGAAACGGGAACTAATGAAAAACTGTTTTTT	CASSVETGTNEKLFF
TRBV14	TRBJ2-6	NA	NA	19	TGTGCCAGCAGCCAAGGTCGAGCAGCGAGCTTCTCTGGGGCCAACGTCCTGACTTTC	CASSQGRAASFSGANVLTF
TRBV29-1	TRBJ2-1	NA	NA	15	TGCAGCGTTGAAGGGGGGCAGACGACAATCGGTGAGCAGTTCTTC	CSVEGGQTTIGEQFF
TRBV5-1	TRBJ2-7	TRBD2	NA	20	TGCGCCAGCAGCTTCCAACCGGGACTAGCGGGAGAAAGTAGGTCCTACGAGCAGTACTTC	CASSFQPGLAGESRSYEQYF
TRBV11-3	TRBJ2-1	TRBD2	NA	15	TGTGCCAGCAGCTTCAGACTAGCGGGAGTTTCTGAGCAGTTCTTC	CASSFRLAGVSEQFF
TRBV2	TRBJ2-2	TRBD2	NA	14	TGTGCCAGCAGTGATCGGGGGGGGGCCGGGGAGCTGTTTTTT	CASSDRGGAGELFF
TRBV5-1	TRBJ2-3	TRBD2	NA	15	TGCGCCAGTAGGACTAGCGGAAAAGGCACAGATACGCAGTATTTT	CASRTSGKGTDTQYF
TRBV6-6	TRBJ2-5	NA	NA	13	TGTGCCAGCAAAGACCCGGGGAAGGAGACCCAGTACTTC	CASKDPGKETQYF
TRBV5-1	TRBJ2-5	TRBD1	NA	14	TGCGCCAGCAGCTTGTGGGACAGGGTAGAGACCCAGTACTTC	CASSLWDRVETQYF
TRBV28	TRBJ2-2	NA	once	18	TGTGCCAGCAGTTTCCCGACAGGAAAGCTCGTAAACACCGGGGAGCTGTTTTTT	CASSFPTGKLVNTGELFF
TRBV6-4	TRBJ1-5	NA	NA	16	TGTGCCAGCAGTGACTTGGCAGTTTTTAGCAATCAGCCCCAGCATTTT	CASSDLAVFSNQPQHF
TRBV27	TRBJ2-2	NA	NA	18	TGTGCCAGCAGTTTATCGCAAGGGGTGGCCGCGAACACCGGGGAGCTGTTTTTT	CASSLSQGVAANTGELFF
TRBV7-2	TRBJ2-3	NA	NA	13	TGTGCCAGCAGCCTCCTATTGGCAGATACGCAGTATTTT	CASSLLLADTQYF
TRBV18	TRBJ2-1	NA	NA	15	TGTGCCAGCTCACCCCCAGGCCCAGCCAACAATGAGCAGTTCTTC	CASSPPGPANNEQFF
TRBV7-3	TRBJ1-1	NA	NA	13	TGTGCCAGCAGCTTAGACAGCTACACTGAAGCTTTCTTT	CASSLDSYTEAFF
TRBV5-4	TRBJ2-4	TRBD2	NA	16	TGTGCCAGCAGCCCCGGGACTAGCCCGGCCAAAAACATTCAGTACTTC	CASSPGTSPAKNIQYF
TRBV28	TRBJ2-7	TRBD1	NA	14	TGTGCCAGCAGGGCCGGGACAGGGAGTTTCGAGCAGTACTTC	CASRAGTGSFEQYF
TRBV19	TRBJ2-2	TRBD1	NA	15	TGTGCCAGTAGACGAGGACAGGATGGAGCCGGGGAGCTGTTTTTT	CASRRGQDGAGELFF
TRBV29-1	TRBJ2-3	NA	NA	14	TGCAGCGTTAACGGGGATTCGTTAAGAGAAACGCAGTATTTT	CSVNGDSLRETQYF
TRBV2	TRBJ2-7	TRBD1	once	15	TGTGCCAGCGGTTACTTTGGACAGGGGGCTGACGAGCAGTACTTC	CASGYFGQGADEQYF
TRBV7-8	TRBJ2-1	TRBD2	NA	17	TGTGCCAGCAGCTTAGGGTCTCTAGCGGGTGTTGGGAATGAGCAGTTCTTC	CASSLGSLAGVGNEQFF
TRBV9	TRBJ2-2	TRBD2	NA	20	TGTGCCAGCAGCGTACAGATAGCGGGAGGGGATTTGGGGGCCACCGGGGAGCTGTTTTTT	CASSVQIAGGDLGATGELFF
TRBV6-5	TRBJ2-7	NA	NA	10	TGTGCCAGCAGCCTCTACGAGCAGTACTTC	CASSLYEQYF
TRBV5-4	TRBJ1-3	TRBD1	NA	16	TGTGCCAGCAGCTTGGCATTCGGACAGGCTGGAAACACCATATATTTT	CASSLAFGQAGNTIYF
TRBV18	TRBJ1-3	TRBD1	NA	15	TGTGCCAGCTCACCCGGGACAGGGATAAGGAACACCATATATTTT	CASSPGTGIRNTIYF
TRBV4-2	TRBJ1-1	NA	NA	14	TGTGCCAGCAGCGTCGCGCAGGGATTGACTGAAGCTTTCTTT	CASSVAQGLTEAFF
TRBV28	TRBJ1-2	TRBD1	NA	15	TGTGCCAGCAGTGATACAGGGGGTTTTTACTATGGCTACACCTTC	CASSDTGGFYYGYTF